The T cell receptor beta chain described here comes from a study of blood T cell repertoires in COVID-19. On the study more broadly: Samples representing acute and convalescent COVID-19 were sourced from the United States, Italy and Spain.

The germline CDR1 and CDR2 sequences are SGHRS and YFSETQ. CDR3 length: 16 amino acids. V trimming: 3 bases; J trimming: 3 bases; junction bases outside the gene matches: 7. This clone was seen just once. Source study methods: The authors estimated nucleated cell counts from reference gene primer amplification. The protocol was immunoSEQ multiplex PCR, while the TCRdb copy is restricted to in-frame clones and leaves out a portion. The V and J calls and clone size are taken from that table; D and trimming were inferred from the DNA. The table has about 400,000 clones, approximately 87% seen once. The study drew participants aged roughly 18 to 95 years from some 25 US areas.

This TCR was sampled from a woman aged 45-59 years who had recovered from COVID-19. The sample consisted of PBMCs or T cells enriched from blood (not recorded which). This chain connects TRBV5-1 to TRBJ2-3; 10 bases align to TRBD1. The CDR3 protein is CASSSADRGPTDTQYF. The DNA of the CDR3 is TGCGCCAGCAGCTCCGCCGACAGGGGGCCGACAGATACGCAGTATTTT.